Each of the 10 T cell receptor beta chains below was sequenced from the same sample in a study of T cells in Graves' hyperthyroidism and ophthalmopathy. There were TCR beta CDR3 regions amplified from RNA transcripts. Researchers ran a first-round RT-PCR on the TCR CDR3 using the HTBI primer set. TCRdb ran MiXCR on the multiplex PCR reads and lists one entry per CDR3 protein. The sample includes 250,000 to 300,000 distinct CDR3 sequences, 15% to 20% of them seen just once. Sequencing was carried out using blood. The origin of the receptors is a man over 45 with Graves' ophthalmopathy.

This rearrangement joins TRBV27 to TRBJ1-2, with 9 bases aligning to TRBD1. The CDR3 has 13 amino acids. In germline, CDR1 is MNHEY, CDR2 SMNVEV (reference sequence). V lost 5 bases to trimming and J lost 5 bases; unmatched junction nucleotides: 3. CDR3 sequence (DNA): TGTGCCAGCAGTGTGACAGGGGGTTATGGCTACACCTTC. Encoded protein: CASSVTGGYGYTF.

The genes are TRBV7-2 and TRBJ2-3; unclear D gene. This CDR3 spans 14 amino acids. Deletions cut 3 bases from V and 2 bases from J, with 9 bases between. CDR1 is SGHTA, CDR2 FQGNSA, per germline. The CDR3, as DNA: TGTGCCAGCAGCTTGGCGCCAAACACAGATACGCAGTATTTT. It yields the protein CASSLAPNTDTQYF.

In this sample, this clonotype turned up many times. This chain joins TRBV3-1 and TRBJ2-7, with D perhaps matching TRBD1 or TRBD2 (5 bases each). This CDR3 contains 14 residues. Germline CDR1 is LGHDT and CDR2 is YNNKEL (reference sequence). V lost 1 base, J lost 6 bases, and 13 bases lay in between. CDR3 sequence (DNA): TGTGCCAGCAGCCAAGGGGCAGGGAGTGTCGAGCAGTACTTC. Amino acid sequence: CASSQGAGSVEQYF.

This clonotype appeared a few times. The chain employs TRBV11-2 and TRBJ1-4; 7 positions agree with TRBD1. V gave up 5 bases and J gave up 8 bases; unmatched junction bases: 14. CDR3 length: 16 residues. Per the germline V gene, CDR1 is SGHAT and CDR2 is FQNNGV. The CDR3 sequence is CASSRQGSISGEKLFF. The CDR3 nucleotides read TGTGCCAGCAGCCGACAGGGAAGTATTAGCGGCGAAAAACTGTTTTTT.

A few counts support this clonotype. The V call is TRBV6-1, the J call TRBJ2-7; 8 nucleotides line up with TRBD1. J was trimmed by 4 bases and V by 7 bases; bases with no gene match: 9. This CDR3 is built from 14 residues. Germline lookup yields CDR1 MNHNS and CDR2 SASEGT. CDR3 sequence: CASMNDRGDYEQYF. The CDR3 DNA reads TGTGCCAGCATGAACGACAGGGGAGATTACGAGCAGTACTTC.

This clonotype was seen more than once but under ten times. The chain joins TRBV20-1 to TRBJ2-7, with TRBD2 matching over 9 bases. This CDR3 is built from 14 residues. Germline loops: CDR1 DFQATT, CDR2 SNEGSKA (reference sequence). V lost 6 bases, J lost 5 bases, and 11 bases stayed unmatched. The CDR3 region has the DNA TGCAGTGCGAGCGGGGCTAGCGGGGATCACGAGCAGTACTTC. Translation: CSASGASGDHEQYF.

The sample holds many counts of this clonotype. This chain connects TRBV30 to TRBJ1-5, with 11 bases fitting TRBD1. V shed 3 bases, J shed 4 bases, and the junction held 5 bases outside the gene matches. Germline V lookup: CDR1 GTSNPN, CDR2 SVGIG (reference sequence). CDR3 length: 15 amino acids. The CDR3 loop is CAWRGTGGSNQPQHF. In DNA, the CDR3 is TGTGCCTGGAGAGGGACAGGGGGAAGTAATCAGCCCCAGCATTTT. Looking up the rest from reference TRBV30 and TRBJ1-5 gives the full variable domain: SQTIHQWPATLVQPVGSPLSLECTVEGTSNPNLYWYRQAAGRGLQLLFYSVGIGQISSEVPQNLSASRPQDRQFILSSKKLLLSDSGFYLCAWRGTGGSNQPQHFGDGTRLSIL.

This clonotype was detected only a few times. This rearrangement joins TRBV5-1 to TRBJ2-2; possibly TRBD2 for D (6 bases). Trimming left V 0 bases short and J 5 bases short, with 14 bases between. This CDR3 is 16 amino acids long. Germline V gives CDR1 SGHRS, CDR2 YFSETQ. The CDR3 nucleotides read TGCGCCAGCAGCTTGGCCGGAGGGTCCGGGACCGGGGAGCTGTTTTTT. This codes for CASSLAGGSGTGELFF.

At least ten counts were recorded for this clonotype. The chain uses TRBV5-5 and TRBJ2-7, with 7 positions matching TRBD2. CDR3 length: 15 residues. Germline CDR1 and CDR2: SGHKS and YYEKEE (reference sequence). V gave up 0 bases and J gave up 2 bases; unmatched junction bases: 5. CDR3 nucleotides: TGTGCCAGCAGCTTGGTGCGGGGGACTACCTACGAGCAGTACTTC. Translated, it gives CASSLVRGTTYEQYF.

Many counts were recorded for this clonotype. A read error may account for a junction end that differs from germline. The rearrangement links TRBV5-1 to TRBJ2-1; no firm D call. The CDR3 has 11 residues. The germline V gene has CDR1 SGHRS and CDR2 YFSETQ. The CDR3 DNA is TGTGCCAGCAGCTTAGACAATGAGCAGTTCTTC. It yields the protein CASSLDNEQFF.